These 2 T cell receptor beta chains were sequenced from one sample in a study of shared clonotypes between healthy human individuals. Produced via immunoSEQ multiplex PCR; TCRdb's table is partial and in-frame only. Among millions of clones, 85% to 95% were seen once, and the ten largest hold more than 0.1%. Sequencing was done on a sample of naive CD4+ T cells sorted from blood. Subset defined: CD45RA+ positively selected. The receptors were gathered from a young man in good health.

The V call is TRBV19, the J call TRBJ2-7, with D possibly called TRBD1 or TRBD2 (6 bases each). The germline gives CDR1 LNHDA, CDR2 SQIVND (reference sequence). The CDR3 loop spans 15 amino acids. V was pared by 1 base and J by 6 bases, with 16 bases between. The CDR3 DNA sequence: TGTGCCAGTAGTATAGTCGGACTCTGGGGGGCCGAGCAGTACTTC. It yields the protein CASSIVGLWGAEQYF.

This chain links TRBV11-3 with TRBJ2-1, with TRBD1 identical over 8 bases. Germline CDR1 reads SGHNT; CDR2 reads YENEEA. V shed 4 bases and J 8 bases; nucleotides not matched to a gene: 4. This CDR3 has 13 residues. Here the CDR3 DNA reads TGTGCCAGCAGCTCGGACAGGGTCGATGAGCAGTTCTTC. Translation: CASSSDRVDEQFF.